The 32 T cell receptor beta chains given below trace back to one sample, sequenced in a study of T cells in Graves' hyperthyroidism and ophthalmopathy. RNA transcripts yielded amplified TCR beta CDR3 regions. HTBI primers drove first-round RT-PCR of the TCR CDR3. Using its own MiXCR run on the multiplex PCR reads, TCRdb lists one record per CDR3 protein. The table has fewer than 250,000 distinct CDR3 sequences, 17% seen once. Sequencing used blood. These receptors were collected from a man between 50 and 59 years old with Graves' hyperthyroidism.

This clonotype was detected many times. The chain has TRBV18 and TRBJ1-1, with 7 bases that match TRBD1. CDR1 is KGHSH, CDR2 LQKENI, per germline. CDR3 length equals 13 residues. Germline trimming cut 5 bases from V and 6 bases from J; bases unmatched to any gene: 6. The CDR3 here is CASSETGLAEAFF. The CDR3 DNA reads as TGTGCCAGCTCAGAGACAGGGCTGGCTGAAGCTTTCTTT.

There are a few counts of this clonotype. The gene calls are TRBV5-8 and TRBJ2-6; tentatively, D is TRBD1 (5 bases). The CDR3 consists of 15 residues. Per germline, CDR1 SGHTS and CDR2 YDEGEE. V lost 3 bases, J lost 1 base, and 8 bases lay in between. In nucleotides, the CDR3 is TGTGCCAGCAGCTCCCCAGGGTCTGGGGCCAACGTCCTGACTTTC. Amino acids: CASSSPGSGANVLTF. Supplemented by reference TRBV5-8 and TRBJ2-6, the full variable domain reads EAGVTQSPTHLIKTRGQQATLRCSPISGHTSVYWYQQALGLGLQFLLWYDEGEERNRGNFPPRFSGRQFPNYSSELNVNALELEDSALYLCASSSPGSGANVLTFGAGSRLTVL.

This clonotype showed up many times. The gene calls are TRBV10-2 and TRBJ1-2; D may be TRBD1 (5 bases). This CDR3 is 13 amino acids long. The germline V gene has CDR1 WSHSY and CDR2 SAAADI. V lost 4 bases, J lost 5 bases, and 11 bases lay in between. CDR3 sequence (DNA): TGCGCCAGCAGTGCAGGGACGGAATATGGCTACACCTTC. Its protein is CASSAGTEYGYTF.

This clonotype was detected only a few times. This sequence joins TRBV29-1 and TRBJ2-5; D unresolved. V lost 8 bases and J lost 4, with 2 bases in between. The CDR3 consists of 8 residues. CDR1 is SQVTM and CDR2 is ANQGSEA in the germline V gene. The CDR3 nucleotides are TGCAGCCCAGAGACCCAGTACTTC. This gives the protein CSPETQYF.

The chain couples TRBV29-1 to TRBJ2-2, with D perhaps TRBD1 (5 bases). With 6 bases removed from V and 3 bases from J, the gap between germline ends came to 14 bases. From germline, CDR1 is SQVTM and CDR2 ANQGSEA. The CDR3 runs 14 residues. In DNA, the CDR3 is TGCAGCGTACACGCAGGGTGGGACACCGGGGAGCTGTTTTTT. Translated: CSVHAGWDTGELFF.

The rearrangement uses TRBV5-4 and TRBJ2-3, with D unresolved. CDR1 is SGHNT and CDR2 is YYREEE in the germline V gene (reference sequence). This CDR3 comprises 15 residues. The V gene lost 2 bases and the J gene lost 1 base, with 11 bases spanning the gap. CDR3 nucleotides: TGTGCCAGCAGCTTTGACACTCTAGGCACAGATACGCAGTATTTT. Translation: CASSFDTLGTDTQYF. The variable domain in full, with the rest retrieved from reference TRBV5-4 and TRBJ2-3, is ETGVTQSPTHLIKTRGQQVTLRCSSQSGHNTVSWYQQALGQGPQFIFQYYREEENGRGNFPPRFSGLQFPNYSSELNVNALELDDSALYLCASSFDTLGTDTQYFGPGTRLTVL.

This clonotype was observed at least ten times. The V and J genes are TRBV30 and TRBJ2-2; TRBD2 matches 8 bases. The CDR3 runs 17 residues. J gave up 3 bases and V 3 bases, and 12 bases lay outside the gene matches. The V gene's germline CDR1 is GTSNPN and CDR2 SVGIG (reference sequence). The CDR3 nucleotides are TGTGCCTGGAGACCCGCCAGCGGGAGAGGTTACACCGGGGAGCTGTTTTTT. Its translation: CAWRPASGRGYTGELFF.

Many counts were recorded for this clonotype. This sequence joins TRBV11-2 and TRBJ2-7; weak D call: TRBD1 (6 bases). The CDR3 covers 14 residues. The ends were cut back, 5 bases at V and 3 bases at J, with 14 bases in the middle. Per germline, CDR1 SGHAT and CDR2 FQNNGV. This CDR3 reads CASSIGQLFYEQYF. For the CDR3, the DNA is TGTGCCAGCAGCATAGGACAGTTATTCTACGAGCAGTACTTC. Combining the CDR3 with reference TRBV11-2 and TRBJ2-7 gives the whole variable domain EAGVAQSPRYKIIEKRQSVAFWCNPISGHATLYWYQQILGQGPKLLIQFQNNGVVDDSQLPKDRFSAERLKGVDSTLKIQPAKLEDSAVYLCASSIGQLFYEQYFGPGTRLTVT.

This clonotype showed up many times. The chain joins TRBV20-1 to TRBJ2-2; TRBD2 might be the D (6 bases). Germline V gene data show CDR1 as DFQATT and CDR2 as SNEGSKA (reference sequence). This CDR3 region has 14 residues. The chain's CDR3 is CSGLQNLNTGELFF. DNA for the CDR3: TGCAGCGGACTACAAAACTTGAACACCGGGGAGCTGTTTTTT.

There are many counts of this clonotype. The gene calls are TRBV7-9 and TRBJ2-7; TRBD2 matches at 8 bases. Trimming removed 4 bases from V and 3 bases from J; junction bases left unmatched: 8. The CDR3 is made up of 15 amino acids. From germline, CDR1 is SEHNR and CDR2 FQNEAQ (reference sequence). The CDR3 coding sequence is TGTGCCAGCAGCTCAACTAGCGGCGACATCTACGAGCAGTACTTC. Its translation is CASSSTSGDIYEQYF.

The chain uses TRBV12-3 or TRBV12-4 and TRBJ2-1, with TRBD2 identical over 11 bases. J lost 4 bases, V lost 6 bases, and 2 bases had no gene match. The CDR3 is made up of 14 amino acids. In DNA, the CDR3 is TGTGCCAGCAGGACTAGCGGGAAATACAATGAGCAGTTCTTC. Translated, it gives CASRTSGKYNEQFF.

The chain uses TRBV28 and TRBJ1-2; D unclear. V was pared by 5 bases and J by 6 bases, with 10 bases between. Germline CDR1 is MDHEN and CDR2 is SYDVKM. The CDR3 contains 12 residues. CDR3: CASSTPRDGYTF. The DNA of the CDR3 is TGTGCCAGCAGTACCCCCCGGGATGGCTACACCTTC.

In its sample, this clonotype was seen many times. The chain carries TRBV20-1 and TRBJ2-7, with D perhaps TRBD1 (6 bases). Trimming shortened V by 0 bases and J by 4 bases, and 13 bases separated the two germline ends. This CDR3 contains 14 residues. Germline V gives CDR1 DFQATT, CDR2 SNEGSKA (reference sequence). CDR3 nucleotide sequence: TGCAGTGCTAGAGAGGGGAAGGGGGAATACGAGCAGTACTTC. Translated, it gives CSAREGKGEYEQYF.

The V call is TRBV7-3, the J call TRBJ2-3; 8 bases are shared with TRBD2. CDR1 is SGHTA and CDR2 is FQGTGA in the germline V gene. Unmatched junction bases numbered 6, after V lost 5 bases and J lost 2 bases. The CDR3 has 15 amino acids. The CDR3 DNA reads TGTGCCAGCAGCGCCACTAGCGGAGCCACAGATACGCAGTATTTT. It specifies CASSATSGATDTQYF.

This clonotype has at least ten counts. The chain joins TRBV5-8 to TRBJ2-7; 7 bases map to TRBD1. Germline V gives CDR1 SGHTS, CDR2 YDEGEE. J was trimmed by 4 bases and V by 4 bases; bases with no gene match: 8. The CDR3 is 14 amino acids. CDR3 coding DNA: TGTGCCAGCAGCCGACAAGGACAGGCTTACGAGCAGTACTTC. Amino acid sequence: CASSRQGQAYEQYF.

This clonotype occurred a few times. The chain couples TRBV29-1 to TRBJ2-3; 7 bases are a match to TRBD1. CDR3 length: 17 amino acids. The J segment lost 0 bases and the V segment lost 8 bases, leaving 17 bases of the junction unmatched. Germline V gene sequence: CDR1 SQVTM, CDR2 ANQGSEA. CDR3 in DNA: TGCAGCTCCCGTGCCGAACAGGGGTGGGATAGCACAGATACGCAGTATTTT. Translating gives CSSRAEQGWDSTDTQYF.

The chain joins TRBV12-3 or TRBV12-4 to TRBJ1-3; D unresolved. Trimming took 9 bases from V and 0 from J, leaving 6 bases between them. This CDR3 has 12 residues. The CDR3 spells CASRGSGNTIYF. CDR3 sequence (DNA): TGTGCCAGTCGGGGCTCTGGAAACACCATATATTTT.

In this sample, this clonotype turned up a few times. The chain couples TRBV6-1 to TRBJ2-7; TRBD2 aligns across 10 bases. The CDR3 extends over 14 amino acids. The V and J ends lost 5 bases and 5 bases, in that order; junction bases with no gene match: 6. Germline-derived CDR1 and CDR2 are MNHNS and SASEGT. The CDR3 nucleotides read TGTGCCAGCAGTTCCCATCTAGCGGGAGACGAGCAGTACTTC. This sequence encodes CASSSHLAGDEQYF.

This clonotype was observed many times. The rearrangement links TRBV11-1 to TRBJ2-1, with TRBD2 as a possible D gene (6 bases). The CDR3 is 14 residues long. Germline V gives CDR1 SGHAT, CDR2 FQDESV (reference sequence). Between the trimmed V and J ends, which lost 10 bases and 0 bases, there was a span of 13 bases. The CDR3 nucleotides read TGTGCCACCGGGGACGGGAGCTCCTACAATGAGCAGTTCTTC. It specifies CATGDGSSYNEQFF.

This clonotype was found many times. V is TRBV5-1 and J is TRBJ2-7; the match to TRBD2 covers 8 bases. The CDR3 covers 15 residues. CDR1 is SGHRS, CDR2 YFSETQ, per germline. With 4 bases clipped from V and 1 base from J, the junction kept 7 bases outside the gene matches. This chain's CDR3 is CASSPYGTSSYEQYF. The CDR3, as DNA: TGCGCCAGCAGCCCATACGGGACTAGTTCCTACGAGCAGTACTTC.

The chain links TRBV11-3 to TRBJ1-4; maybe TRBD1 (5 bases). V was pared by 4 bases and J by 8 bases, with 14 bases between. The CDR3 runs to 14 residues. Germline loops: CDR1 SGHNT, CDR2 YENEEA. This CDR3 is CASSSDSRREKLFF. CDR3 sequence (DNA): TGTGCCAGCAGCTCCGACAGCAGAAGAGAAAAACTGTTTTTT.

This clonotype was counted ten times or more. The chain is built from TRBV5-1 and TRBJ2-7; 7 bases map to TRBD1. The trim removed 4 bases at V and 2 bases at J, leaving 9 bases unmatched. The CDR3 loop spans 15 amino acids. Germline V CDR1 and CDR2: SGHRS, YFSETQ. This CDR3 reads CASSQGGEIPYEQYF. The CDR3 DNA follows: TGCGCCAGCAGCCAAGGGGGCGAAATCCCCTACGAGCAGTACTTC.

This clonotype was recorded at least ten times. The rearrangement joins TRBV20-1 to TRBJ1-5, with D perhaps TRBD1 (5 bases). From germline, CDR1 is DFQATT and CDR2 SNEGSKA (reference sequence). The CDR3 extends over 14 amino acids. V lost 6 bases and J lost 3, with 15 bases in between. The CDR3 nucleotides read TGCAGTGCCCAGACGGGCAGGGTCAATCAGCCCCAGCATTTT. It specifies CSAQTGRVNQPQHF.

This clonotype was seen repeatedly, ten times or more. V gene TRBV27 combines with J gene TRBJ2-2; D gene uncertain. Germline CDR1 reads MNHEY; CDR2 reads SMNVEV (reference sequence). The V end lost 2 bases, the J end lost 3 bases, and 7 bases lay between the germline ends. This CDR3 is 14 amino acids long. The CDR3 loop reads CASSLISYTGELFF. As DNA, the CDR3 is TGTGCCAGCAGTTTAATATCCTACACCGGGGAGCTGTTTTTT.

The table lists this clonotype with a few counts. The chain uses TRBV3-1 and TRBJ2-4; the D gene could be TRBD1 or TRBD2 (5 bases each). There are 13 residues in the CDR3. Deletions cut 1 base from V and 8 bases from J, with 9 bases between. Germline V gene sequence: CDR1 LGHDT, CDR2 YNNKEL (reference sequence). CDR3 DNA: TGTGCCAGCAGCCAAGGCCTGGGGGACATTCAGTACTTC. This sequence encodes CASSQGLGDIQYF.

This sequence joins TRBV6-2 or TRBV6-3 and TRBJ2-6; possibly TRBD1 for D (6 bases). The germline V gene has CDR1 MNHEY and CDR2 SVGEGT. Trimming took off 5 bases at V and 4 bases at J, with 15 bases between the two ends. This CDR3 comprises 16 residues. CDR3 DNA sequence: TGTGCCAGCAGTCAGGGGCCCGGTGGGGGGGCCAACGTCCTGACTTTC. This codes for CASSQGPGGGANVLTF.

This clonotype was recorded a few times. V gene TRBV29-1 combines with J gene TRBJ1-4; no definite D call. CDR1 is SQVTM and CDR2 is ANQGSEA in the germline V gene. CDR3 length: 12 residues. V lost 8 bases and J 5 bases, leaving 12 bases between the germline ends. As DNA, the CDR3 is TGCAGCCCTTGTCATGGGAATGAAAAACTGTTTTTT. Translating it yields CSPCHGNEKLFF.

V and J are TRBV19 and TRBJ2-1; D may match TRBD1 or TRBD2 (6 bases each). The CDR3 has 16 amino acids. Trimming left V 5 bases short and J 4 bases short, with 18 bases between. The germline V gene has CDR1 LNHDA and CDR2 SQIVND (reference sequence). CDR3 amino acids: CASSATGTVLYNEQFF. The CDR3 nucleotides are TGTGCCAGTAGTGCCACAGGGACTGTTCTTTACAATGAGCAGTTCTTC.

This clonotype was seen repeatedly, ten times or more. This chain links TRBV7-9 with TRBJ2-1; D possibly corresponds to TRBD1 (6 bases). The CDR3 extends over 13 amino acids. Trimming shortened V by 3 bases and J by 7 bases, and 10 bases separated the two germline ends. The germline V gene encodes CDR1 SEHNR and CDR2 FQNEAQ (reference sequence). The CDR3 DNA is TGTGCCAGCAGCTTGATGGGACAAAATGAGCAGTTCTTC. Its translation: CASSLMGQNEQFF.

The chain is built from TRBV6-1 and TRBJ2-7; 12 nucleotides line up with TRBD1. This CDR3 contains 15 residues. Per germline, CDR1 MNHNS and CDR2 SASEGT. Trimming removed 5 bases from V and 2 bases from J; junction bases left unmatched: 4. In DNA, the CDR3 is TGTGCCAGCAGTACCGGGACAGGGGGCACCTACGAGCAGTACTTC. Translation: CASSTGTGGTYEQYF.

This clonotype was seen many times. The chain joins TRBV2 to TRBJ2-7; 7 bases agree with TRBD2. The CDR3 is 15 amino acids. J was trimmed by 5 bases and V by 3 bases; bases with no gene match: 10. Germline V CDR1 and CDR2: SNHLY, FYNNEI. The CDR3 protein is CASSDSGPTRDEQYF. The CDR3 region has the DNA TGTGCCAGCAGTGATAGCGGGCCTACTCGGGACGAGCAGTACTTC.

The chain recombines TRBV14 with TRBJ1-6; D is unclear. CDR3 length equals 16 residues. The V and J ends lost 1 base and 5 bases respectively, with 12 bases between them. Germline-derived CDR1 and CDR2 are SGHDN and FVKESK. This CDR3 is CASSQGSLKHNSPLHF. CDR3 sequence (DNA): TGTGCCAGCAGCCAAGGGTCTCTCAAACATAATTCACCCCTCCACTTT.